The entry below gives a single T cell receptor beta chain sequence along with its context. The entry originates in a study of blood T cell repertoires in COVID-19. Across the study: T cells, B-cell-depleted T cells, or PBMCs supplied cDNA or gDNA.

Per the authors' pipeline: Estimated nucleated cell counts came from reference gene primer amplification. Using immunoSEQ multiplex PCR, the repertoire was profiled, and TCRdb retains in-frame clones only, with some absent. The V and J calls and the clone size are those of that table, but D and trimming were determined from the DNA. The repertoire holds over 20,000 clones, with around 85% as singletons. The trim removed 6 bases at V and 12 bases at J, leaving 6 bases unmatched. CDR1 is SNHLY and CDR2 is FYNNEI in the germline V gene. This CDR3 spans 13 amino acids. Sequenced material: peripheral blood. The sequence derives from a man aged 50 to 59 with active or convalescent COVID-19. This chain connects TRBV2 to TRBJ2-5; 14 bases are shared with TRBD2. CDR3 protein: CASREGLAGAKYF. The CDR3 nucleotides are TGTGCCAGCAGGGAGGGACTAGCGGGGGCTAAGTACTTC.